This T cell receptor (beta chain) stems from a study of cytomegalovirus exposure and HLA in healthy donors. The PCR made use of 60 Vbeta and 13 Jbeta primers. Assay used: immunoSEQ multiplex PCR; TCRdb lists only in-frame clones, some missing. The data contain over 200,000 clones, about 80% of them singletons. General study findings and limits: Cytomegalovirus status was reportedly diagnosed by the classifier with high sensitivity and specificity. Among TCR beta chains, those listed as cytomegalovirus-associated numbered under 200.

Unrecorded immune exposure was likely among donors, who were nominally healthy when sampled. As for this clone: Its antigen is not identified.

The CDR3 is 16 amino acids. Trimming at V came to 6 bases and at J to 2 bases, leaving 11 bases not matched to a gene. CDR1 and CDR2 (germline): LNHDA, SQIVND (reference sequence). The receptor was derived from a male donor in good health and CMV-seronegative. Sequencing input: PBMCs. This chain links TRBV19 with TRBJ2-3, with 7 bases that match TRBD2. The CDR3 sequence is CASSRRSGAYTDTQYF. CDR3 nucleotides: TGTGCCAGTAGCCGACGGAGCGGGGCCTACACAGATACGCAGTATTTT.